This TCR beta chain was observed in a study of naive and memory T cell subsets. Study-level points and caveats: In naive cells, over 95% of TCR sequences were seen only once. Findings for naive and memory subsets could not be checked against ground truth.

This clonotype turned up a few times. Its specificity is unknown. CD4+ T cell IFNgamma after overnight CMV lysate exposure gave donor CMV status. Germline-derived CDR1 and CDR2 are SGHNT and YYREEE (reference sequence). There are 15 residues in the CDR3. V was trimmed by 1 base and J by 4 bases, leaving 13 bases between them. An equimolar mix of two oligonucleotides served as the beta constant-region primer for TRBC1 and TRBC2. Nested alpha and beta constant-region primers with the SP2 primer drove four PCR rounds on ligated cDNA. TCRdb ran MiXCR on the UMI-ligation and nested PCR reads and lists one entry per CDR3 protein. The sample includes 95,000 to 150,000 distinct CDR3 sequences, roughly 32% seen only once; the top ten take 0.9%.

This chain connects TRBV5-4 to TRBJ2-3; the D gene is possibly TRBD2 (5 bases). Sequenced sample: central memory CD4+ T cells from blood. The sequence came from a human donor in good health. CDR3 DNA sequence: TGTGCCAGCAGCTTGCGGGGTGTTGGACCAGATACGCAGTATTTT. As protein: CASSLRGVGPDTQYF.